A single TCR beta chain is shown here with its context. The antigen is unknown. People whose metastatic non-small-cell lung cancer was chemo-refractory got focal radiation along with CTLA-4 blockade by ipilimumab. Profiled with immunoSEQ multiplex PCR; TCRdb holds only in-frame clones, not every one. In the table there are 50,000 to 65,000 clones, almost 85% of which are singletons. The data originate from a study of radiotherapy plus CTLA-4 blockade in lung cancer. General observations from the study: Early clone dynamics of blood T cells, plus interferon-beta, reportedly predicted response best. TCR clones originating in tumors grew in number in blood after radiotherapy plus ipilimumab.

Per germline, CDR1 GTSNPN and CDR2 SVGIG (reference sequence). The CDR3 runs to 14 residues. V lost 3 bases to trimming and J lost 1 base, with 10 bases between them. Sequences were derived from peripheral blood, sampled from a patient treated with radiotherapy plus ipilimumab. The V call is TRBV30, the J call TRBJ2-4; D may be TRBD2 (5 bases). This clonotype originated in a human donor with non-small cell lung cancer whose response to radiotherapy plus ipilimumab could not be evaluated. The CDR3 reads CAWSGGFAKNIQYF. The CDR3 coding sequence is TGTGCCTGGAGCGGAGGCTTTGCCAAAAACATTCAGTACTTC.